Following are 10 T cell receptor beta chains from one sample sequenced in a study of beta chain features in type 1 diabetes. The investigators reverse transcribed all of the isolated RNA, so they sequenced expressed TCRB transcripts. The table came from immunoSEQ multiplex PCR; TCRdb's copy has only in-frame clones and leaves some out. The data hold 110,000 or so clones, with around 40% observed a single time. Specimen: stem cell memory CD4+ T cells from blood. These receptors all come from a woman in her late teens or twenties in good health.

The chain links TRBV29-1 to TRBJ2-2, with TRBD1 matching 9 bases. This CDR3 is built from 14 residues. Looked up from germline, CDR1 is SQVTM and CDR2 is ANQGSEA. Trimming cost V 7 bases and J 1 base; bases outside gene matches: 4. CDR3 bases: TGCAGCGGGACAGGGGACGGGAACACCGGGGAGCTGTTTTTT. Its translation is CSGTGDGNTGELFF.

This clone was recorded a few times. This chain's CDR3 is CAIKRTSGDNEQYF. The DNA of the CDR3 is TGTGCCATCAAGCGGACTAGCGGGGATAACGAGCAGTACTTC. J is TRBJ2-7 and V is TRBV10-3; TRBD2 matches 12 bases. After removal of 7 bases from V and 5 bases from J, the junction contained 6 bases not matched to a gene. In germline, CDR1 is ENHRY, CDR2 SYGVKD. This CDR3 spans 14 amino acids.

CDR3 region: CASSQGTTAYEQYF. CDR3 DNA sequence: TGCGCCAGCAGCCAAGGGACTACCGCCTACGAGCAGTACTTC. The rearrangement uses TRBV4-1 and TRBJ2-7; D is possibly TRBD2 (6 bases). In germline, CDR1 is MGHRA, CDR2 YSYEKL. The CDR3 sequence is 14 residues long. V was shortened by 1 base and J by 2 bases, with 9 bases between the two germline ends.

This clone was seen a few times. The rearrangement uses TRBV16 and TRBJ1-2, with a weak D call TRBD1 (6 bases). CDR3 length: 14 amino acids. With 0 bases removed from V and 2 bases from J, the gap between germline ends came to 7 bases. CDR1 is KGHSY, CDR2 FQNENV, per germline. In DNA form, the CDR3 reads TGTGCCAGCAGCCAATCCCAGGGGAACTATGGCTACACCTTC. This sequence encodes CASSQSQGNYGYTF. The full variable domain, completed using reference TRBV16 and TRBJ1-2, is GEEVAQTPKHLVRGEGQKAKLYCAPIKGHSYVFWYQQVLKNEFKFLISFQNENVFDETGMPKERFSAKCLPNSPCSLEIQATKLEDSAVYFCASSQSQGNYGYTFGSGTRLTVV.

The V call is TRBV19, the J call TRBJ2-1; 8 bases agree with TRBD2. The J segment lost 0 bases and the V segment lost 8 bases, leaving 6 bases of the junction unmatched. The CDR3 covers 15 residues. Germline V gives CDR1 LNHDA, CDR2 SQIVND (reference sequence). The CDR3 coding sequence is TGTGCCAGTCAGCGGGGGTCTAGCTCCTACAATGAGCAGTTCTTC. Residues: CASQRGSSSYNEQFF.

The chain recombines TRBV19 with TRBJ2-5; TRBD1 aligns across 8 bases. Unmatched junction bases numbered 11, after V lost 3 bases and J lost 5 bases. The CDR3 consists of 16 residues. Germline V gene data show CDR1 as LNHDA and CDR2 as SQIVND (reference sequence). CDR3: CASSIQGAPGFETQYF. The CDR3 DNA sequence: TGTGCCAGTAGTATTCAGGGGGCGCCGGGTTTCGAGACCCAGTACTTC.

This clone appeared a few times. The chain employs TRBV5-4 and TRBJ2-3; TRBD2 matches at 9 bases. The germline gives CDR1 SGHNT, CDR2 YYREEE (reference sequence). Losses at the gene ends were 4 bases for V and 2 bases for J; bases not matched to a gene: 11. CDR3 size: 17 residues. The CDR3 DNA reads as TGTGCCAGCAGCGGAGCTGGGACTAGCCCAAACACAGATACGCAGTATTTT. Translation: CASSGAGTSPNTDTQYF.

The V and J genes are TRBV11-2 and TRBJ2-5, with D possibly TRBD2 on 6 matching bases. TRBJ2-7 matches the DNA end more closely, so the J call is doubtful. CDR3 size: 14 residues. Per germline, CDR1 SGHAT and CDR2 FQNNGV. CDR3 DNA: TGTGCCAGCAGCTTCGGTCCAACGGGGGACGAGCAGTACTTC. Protein product: CASSFGPTGDEQYF.

CDR3 nucleotide sequence: TGTGCCAGTAGCTCGGGGGCTAGCGGGAGCTACGAGCAGTACTTC. Protein: CASSSGASGSYEQYF. This chain links TRBV19 with TRBJ2-7; 10 bases fit TRBD2. The germline V gene encodes CDR1 LNHDA and CDR2 SQIVND (reference sequence). Trimming at V came to 6 bases and at J to 3 bases, leaving 8 bases not matched to a gene. The CDR3 loop spans 15 amino acids.

The V and J genes are TRBV10-3 and TRBJ2-1; 12 nucleotides agree with TRBD2. Germline-derived CDR1 and CDR2 are ENHRY and SYGVKD. This CDR3 is built from 14 residues. V gave up 2 bases and J gave up 9 bases; unmatched junction bases: 2. The CDR3 protein is CAISETSGRSEQFF. CDR3 coding DNA: TGTGCCATCAGTGAGACTAGCGGGAGGAGTGAGCAGTTCTTC.